These 5 T cell receptor beta chains originate from one sample sequenced in a study of blood T cell repertoires in COVID-19. The assay was immunoSEQ multiplex PCR, and TCRdb's table has in-frame clones only and misses some. Of about 250,000 clones detected, 75% to 90% appear once; the ten largest clones hold 3.5% to 5.5%. Sequencing used PBMCs or T cells enriched from blood (not recorded which). The receptors stem from a woman younger than 45 who had recovered from COVID-19.

The rearrangement joins TRBV30 to TRBJ1-4; D gene uncertain. V shed 4 bases and J shed 8 bases, with 11 bases lying between them. The CDR3 covers 12 residues. Germline V gene sequence: CDR1 GTSNPN, CDR2 SVGIG (reference sequence). CDR3 region: CAWMRVGEKLFF. CDR3 nucleotide sequence: TGTGCCTGGATGCGGGTAGGAGAAAAACTGTTTTTT.

Notes on this clone: No DNA is shown, since the ends of the CDR3 on it are uncertain; the CDR3 is the one TCRdb lists. This chain connects TRBV6-5 to TRBJ2-7; TRBD1, as called in the table, went unchecked against the DNA. The CDR3 region is 15 residues in length, termini included. The germline V gene has CDR1 MNHEY and CDR2 SVGAGI. The CDR3 spells CASSPIYFGAHEQYF.

The rearrangement uses TRBV5-1 and TRBJ2-3, with D perhaps TRBD2 (5 bases). This CDR3 has 15 amino acids. V gave up 0 bases and J gave up 2 bases, with 10 bases separating them. The germline V gene has CDR1 SGHRS and CDR2 YFSETQ. CDR3 sequence (DNA): TGCGCCAGCAGCTTGGGCGGGCGCCCCACAGATACGCAGTATTTT. Its translation is CASSLGGRPTDTQYF.

This clone has only a few counts. The V gene is TRBV6-5, the J gene TRBJ2-3; possibly TRBD1 for D (5 bases). There are 15 residues in the CDR3. Germline V gene lookup returns CDR1 MNHEY and CDR2 SVGAGI. V gave up 6 bases and J gave up 0 bases, with 13 bases separating them. The CDR3 reads CASRQDLTSTDTQYF. For the CDR3, the DNA is TGTGCCAGCAGACAGGACCTAACTAGCACAGATACGCAGTATTTT.

The chain couples TRBV4-1 to TRBJ1-1, with 7 nucleotides matching TRBD1. CDR3 length: 15 residues. Trimming removed 2 bases from V and 1 base from J; junction bases left unmatched: 4. Germline CDR1 is MGHRA and CDR2 is YSYEKL. CDR3 coding DNA: TGCGCCAGCAGCCAATCAGGGGGACCGAACACTGAAGCTTTCTTT. The encoded protein is CASSQSGGPNTEAFF.